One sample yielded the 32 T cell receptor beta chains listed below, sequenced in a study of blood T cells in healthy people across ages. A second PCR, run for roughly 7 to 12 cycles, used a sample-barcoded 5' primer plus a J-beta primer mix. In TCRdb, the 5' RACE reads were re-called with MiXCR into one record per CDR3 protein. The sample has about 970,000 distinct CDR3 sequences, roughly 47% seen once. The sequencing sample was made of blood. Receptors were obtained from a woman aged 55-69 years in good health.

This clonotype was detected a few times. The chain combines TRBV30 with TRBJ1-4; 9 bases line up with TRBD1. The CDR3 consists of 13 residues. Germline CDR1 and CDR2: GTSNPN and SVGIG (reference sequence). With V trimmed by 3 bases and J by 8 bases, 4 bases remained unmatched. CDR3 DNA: TGTGCCTGGAGGGGACAGGGTCGAGAAAAACTGTTTTTT. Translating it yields CAWRGQGREKLFF.

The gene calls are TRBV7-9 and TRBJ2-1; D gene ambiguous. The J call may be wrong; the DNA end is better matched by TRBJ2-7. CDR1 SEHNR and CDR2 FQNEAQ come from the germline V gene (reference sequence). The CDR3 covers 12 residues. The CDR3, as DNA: TGTGCCAGCAGCGCCCTTTACAATGAGCAGTACTTC. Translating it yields CASSALYNEQYF.

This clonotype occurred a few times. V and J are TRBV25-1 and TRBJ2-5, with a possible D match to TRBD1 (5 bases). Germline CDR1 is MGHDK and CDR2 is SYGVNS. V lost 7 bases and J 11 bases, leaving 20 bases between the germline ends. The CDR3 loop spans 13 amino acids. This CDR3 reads CASTVQGVGLQYF. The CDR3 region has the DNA TGTGCCAGCACTGTCCAGGGTGTGGGGCTGCAGTACTTC.

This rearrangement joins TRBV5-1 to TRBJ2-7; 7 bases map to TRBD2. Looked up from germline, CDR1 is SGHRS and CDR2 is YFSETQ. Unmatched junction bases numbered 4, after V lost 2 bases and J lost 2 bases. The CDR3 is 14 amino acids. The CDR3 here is CASSLTGLAYEQYF. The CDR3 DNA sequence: TGCGCCAGCAGCTTAACTGGACTAGCCTACGAGCAGTACTTC.

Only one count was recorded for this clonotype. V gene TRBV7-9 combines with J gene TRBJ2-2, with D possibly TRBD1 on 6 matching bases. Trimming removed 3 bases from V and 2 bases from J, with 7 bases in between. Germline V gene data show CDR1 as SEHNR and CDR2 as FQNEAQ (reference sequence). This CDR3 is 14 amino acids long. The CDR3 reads CASSLDSNTGELFF. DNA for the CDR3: TGTGCCAGCAGCTTGGACAGTAACACCGGGGAGCTGTTTTTT.

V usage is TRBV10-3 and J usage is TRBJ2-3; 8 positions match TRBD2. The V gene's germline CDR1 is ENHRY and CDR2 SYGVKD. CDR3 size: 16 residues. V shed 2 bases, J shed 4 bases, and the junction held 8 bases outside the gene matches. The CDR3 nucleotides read TGTGCCATCAGTGAGGGGGATAGCGGGAAGGCAGATACGCAGTATTTT. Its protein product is CAISEGDSGKADTQYF.

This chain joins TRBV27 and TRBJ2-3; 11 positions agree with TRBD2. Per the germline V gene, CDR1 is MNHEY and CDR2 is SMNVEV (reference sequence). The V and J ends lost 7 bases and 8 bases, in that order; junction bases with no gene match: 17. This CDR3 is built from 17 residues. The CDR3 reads CASTLVPPLAGGGTQYF. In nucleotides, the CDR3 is TGTGCCAGCACCCTCGTCCCCCCCCTAGCGGGAGGAGGTACGCAGTATTTT.

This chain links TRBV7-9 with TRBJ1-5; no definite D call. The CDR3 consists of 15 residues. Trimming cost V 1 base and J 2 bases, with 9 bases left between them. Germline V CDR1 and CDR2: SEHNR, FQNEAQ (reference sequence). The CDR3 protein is CASSLGRAGNQPQHF. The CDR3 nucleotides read TGTGCCAGCAGCTTAGGTAGGGCGGGCAATCAGCCCCAGCATTTT.

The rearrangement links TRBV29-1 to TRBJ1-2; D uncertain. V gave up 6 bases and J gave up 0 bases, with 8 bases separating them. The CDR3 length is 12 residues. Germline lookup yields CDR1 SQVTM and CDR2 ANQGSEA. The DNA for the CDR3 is TGCAGCGTAGTCGACCCTAACTATGGCTACACCTTC. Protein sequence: CSVVDPNYGYTF. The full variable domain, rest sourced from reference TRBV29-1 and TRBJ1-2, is SAVISQKPSRDICQRGTSLTIQCQVDSQVTMMFWYRQQPGQSLTLIATANQGSEATYESGFVIDKFPISRPNLTFSTLTVSNMSPEDSSIYLCSVVDPNYGYTFGSGTRLTVV.

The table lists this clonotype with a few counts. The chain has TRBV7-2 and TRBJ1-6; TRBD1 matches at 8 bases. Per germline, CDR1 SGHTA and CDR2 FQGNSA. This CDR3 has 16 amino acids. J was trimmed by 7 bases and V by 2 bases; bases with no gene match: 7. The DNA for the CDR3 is TGTGCCAGCAGCTTACCCGGGACAGGCGTAAATTCACCCCTCCACTTT. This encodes CASSLPGTGVNSPLHF.

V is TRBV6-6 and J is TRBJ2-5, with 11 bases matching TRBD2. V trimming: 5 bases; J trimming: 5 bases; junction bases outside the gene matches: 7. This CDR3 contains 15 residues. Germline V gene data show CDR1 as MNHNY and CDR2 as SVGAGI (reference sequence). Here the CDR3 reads CASSPPSGRRETQYF. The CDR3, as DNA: TGTGCCAGCAGTCCTCCTAGCGGGAGGAGGGAGACCCAGTACTTC.

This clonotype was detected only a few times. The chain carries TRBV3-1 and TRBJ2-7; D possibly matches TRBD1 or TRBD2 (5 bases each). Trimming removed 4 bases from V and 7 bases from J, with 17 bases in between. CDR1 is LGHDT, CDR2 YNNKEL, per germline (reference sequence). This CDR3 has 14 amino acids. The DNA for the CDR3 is TGTGCCAGCAGCCTAATAATGGGACCGAATGAGCAGTACTTC. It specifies CASSLIMGPNEQYF.

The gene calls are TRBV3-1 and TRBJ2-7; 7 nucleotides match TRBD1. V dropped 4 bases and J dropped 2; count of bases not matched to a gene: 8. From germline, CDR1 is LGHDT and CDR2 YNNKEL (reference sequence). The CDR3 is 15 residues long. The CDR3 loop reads CASSPYPGQTYEQYF. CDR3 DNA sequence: TGTGCCAGCAGCCCCTATCCGGGACAGACCTACGAGCAGTACTTC.

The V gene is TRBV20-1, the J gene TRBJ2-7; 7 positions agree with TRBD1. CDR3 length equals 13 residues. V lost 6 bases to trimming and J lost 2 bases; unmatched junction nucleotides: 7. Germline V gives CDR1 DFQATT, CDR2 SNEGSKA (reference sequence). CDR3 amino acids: CSASTGVAYEQYF. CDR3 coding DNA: TGCAGTGCCAGTACAGGGGTGGCCTACGAGCAGTACTTC.

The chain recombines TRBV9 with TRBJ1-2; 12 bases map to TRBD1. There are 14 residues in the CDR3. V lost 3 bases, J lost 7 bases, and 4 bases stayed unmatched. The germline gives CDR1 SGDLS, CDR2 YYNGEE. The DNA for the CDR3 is TGTGCCAGCAGCGGGGGACAGGGGGCGTTTGGCTACACCTTC. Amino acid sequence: CASSGGQGAFGYTF.

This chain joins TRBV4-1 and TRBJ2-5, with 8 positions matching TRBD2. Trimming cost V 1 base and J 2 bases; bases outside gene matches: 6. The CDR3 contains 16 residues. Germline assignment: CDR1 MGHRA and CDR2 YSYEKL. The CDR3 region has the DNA TGCGCCAGCAGCCAAGGTACGGGAGGGATGCAAGAGACCCAGTACTTC. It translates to CASSQGTGGMQETQYF.

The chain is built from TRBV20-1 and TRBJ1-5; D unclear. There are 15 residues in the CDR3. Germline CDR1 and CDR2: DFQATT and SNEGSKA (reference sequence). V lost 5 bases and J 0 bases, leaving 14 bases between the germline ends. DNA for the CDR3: TGCAGTGCTTTCAGCTCTGATTATAGCAATCAGCCCCAGCATTTT. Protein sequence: CSAFSSDYSNQPQHF.

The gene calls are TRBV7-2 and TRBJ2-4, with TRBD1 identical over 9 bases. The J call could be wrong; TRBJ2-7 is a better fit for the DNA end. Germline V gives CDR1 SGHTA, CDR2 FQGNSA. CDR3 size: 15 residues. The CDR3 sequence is CASSGNRGPTYEQYF. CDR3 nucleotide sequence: TGTGCCAGCAGCGGAAACAGGGGGCCGACCTACGAGCAGTACTTC.

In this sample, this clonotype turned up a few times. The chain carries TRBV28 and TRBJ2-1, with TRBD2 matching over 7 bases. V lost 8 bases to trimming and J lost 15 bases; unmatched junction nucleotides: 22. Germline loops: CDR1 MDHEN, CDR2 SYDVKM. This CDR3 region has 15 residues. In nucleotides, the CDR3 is TGTGCCAGCTCCTTTTTCGGCGGGAGCTTACACCGGCTGTTCTTC. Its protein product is CASSFFGGSLHRLFF.

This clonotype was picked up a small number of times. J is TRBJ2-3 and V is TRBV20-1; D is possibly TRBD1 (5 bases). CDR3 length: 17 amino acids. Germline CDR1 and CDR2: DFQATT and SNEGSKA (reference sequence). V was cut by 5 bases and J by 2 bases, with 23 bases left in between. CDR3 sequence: CSASGRRAETSTDTQYF. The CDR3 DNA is TGCAGTGCTTCGGGCCGCAGGGCAGAGACCTCCACAGATACGCAGTATTTT.

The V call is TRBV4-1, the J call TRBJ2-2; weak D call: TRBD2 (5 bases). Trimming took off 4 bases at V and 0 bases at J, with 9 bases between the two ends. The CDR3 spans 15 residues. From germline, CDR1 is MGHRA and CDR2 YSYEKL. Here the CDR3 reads CASSREGSNTGELFF. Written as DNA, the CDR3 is TGCGCCAGCAGCCGCGAGGGCTCGAACACCGGGGAGCTGTTTTTT.

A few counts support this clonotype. DNA for the CDR3: TGTGCCAGCAGCGTAGGGCCACCGGAGACCCAGTACTTC. This sequence encodes CASSVGPPETQYF. V usage is TRBV11-2 and J usage is TRBJ2-5, with unresolved D. V dropped 5 bases and J dropped 5 bases, with 12 bases sitting between them. The CDR3 has 13 amino acids. Germline CDR1 reads SGHAT; CDR2 reads FQNNGV. Drawing the rest from reference TRBV11-2 and TRBJ2-5, the complete variable domain is EAGVAQSPRYKIIEKRQSVAFWCNPISGHATLYWYQQILGQGPKLLIQFQNNGVVDDSQLPKDRFSAERLKGVDSTLKIQPAKLEDSAVYLCASSVGPPETQYFGPGTRLLVL.

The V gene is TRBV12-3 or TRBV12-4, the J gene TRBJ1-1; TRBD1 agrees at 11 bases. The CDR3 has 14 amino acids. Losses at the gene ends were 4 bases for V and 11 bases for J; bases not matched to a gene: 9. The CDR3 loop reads CASSSRTGGVKAFF. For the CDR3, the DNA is TGTGCCAGCAGTTCTCGGACAGGGGGCGTAAAGGCTTTCTTT.

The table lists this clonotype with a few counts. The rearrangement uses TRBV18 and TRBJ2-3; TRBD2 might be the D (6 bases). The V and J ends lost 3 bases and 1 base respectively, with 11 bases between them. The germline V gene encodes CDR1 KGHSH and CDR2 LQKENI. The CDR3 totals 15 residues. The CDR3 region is CASSPPEGGTDTQYF. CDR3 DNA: TGTGCCAGCTCACCCCCGGAGGGAGGCACAGATACGCAGTATTTT.

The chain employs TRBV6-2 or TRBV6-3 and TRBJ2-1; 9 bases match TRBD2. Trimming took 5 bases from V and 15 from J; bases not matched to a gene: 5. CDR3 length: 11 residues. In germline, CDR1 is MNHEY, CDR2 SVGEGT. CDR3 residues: CASSRGLALFF. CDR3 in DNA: TGTGCCAGCAGTAGGGGACTAGCTCTGTTCTTC.

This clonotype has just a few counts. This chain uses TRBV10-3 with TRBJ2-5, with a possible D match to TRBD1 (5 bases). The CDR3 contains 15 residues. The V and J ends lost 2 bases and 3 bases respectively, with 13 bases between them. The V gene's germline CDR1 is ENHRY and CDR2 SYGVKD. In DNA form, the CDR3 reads TGTGCCATCAGTGAGCAGGGTATTCGAAAAGAGACCCAGTACTTC. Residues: CAISEQGIRKETQYF.

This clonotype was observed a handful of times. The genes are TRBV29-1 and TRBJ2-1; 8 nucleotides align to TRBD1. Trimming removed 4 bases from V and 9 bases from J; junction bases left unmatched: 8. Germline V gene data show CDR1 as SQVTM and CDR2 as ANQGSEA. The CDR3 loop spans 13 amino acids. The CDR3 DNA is TGCAGCGTTGTAGGACAGGGCTTCAGTGAGCAGTTCTTC. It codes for CSVVGQGFSEQFF.

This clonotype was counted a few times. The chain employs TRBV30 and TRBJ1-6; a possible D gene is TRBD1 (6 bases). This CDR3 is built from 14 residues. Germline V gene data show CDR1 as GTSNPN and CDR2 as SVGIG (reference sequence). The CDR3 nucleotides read TGTGCTACCGTACGGGGGGCCCCGTATTCACCCCTCCACTTT. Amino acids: CATVRGAPYSPLHF.

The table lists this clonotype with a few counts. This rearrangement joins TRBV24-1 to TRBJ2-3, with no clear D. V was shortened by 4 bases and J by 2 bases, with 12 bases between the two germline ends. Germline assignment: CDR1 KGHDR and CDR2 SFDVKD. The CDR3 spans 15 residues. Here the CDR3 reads CATSDPRRSTDTQYF. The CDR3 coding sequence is TGTGCCACCAGTGACCCGCGGCGGTCCACAGATACGCAGTATTTT.

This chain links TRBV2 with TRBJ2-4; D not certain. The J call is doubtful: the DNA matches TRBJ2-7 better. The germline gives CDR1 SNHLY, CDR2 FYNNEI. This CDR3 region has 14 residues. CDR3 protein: CASSEDPSVYEQYF. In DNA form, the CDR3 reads TGTGCCAGCAGTGAAGATCCCTCGGTATACGAGCAGTACTTC.

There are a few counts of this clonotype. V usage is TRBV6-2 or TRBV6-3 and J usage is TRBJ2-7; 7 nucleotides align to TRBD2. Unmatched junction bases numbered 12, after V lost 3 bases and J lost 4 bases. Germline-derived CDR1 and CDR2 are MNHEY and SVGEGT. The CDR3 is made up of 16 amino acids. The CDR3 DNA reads TGTGCCAGCAGTTATCCCGGGACTATCGAATTTTACGAGCAGTACTTC. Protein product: CASSYPGTIEFYEQYF.

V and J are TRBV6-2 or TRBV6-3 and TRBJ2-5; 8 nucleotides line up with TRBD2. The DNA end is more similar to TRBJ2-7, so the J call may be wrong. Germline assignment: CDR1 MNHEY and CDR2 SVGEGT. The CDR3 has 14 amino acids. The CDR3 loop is CASPLAVIRYEQYF. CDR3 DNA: TGTGCCAGCCCACTAGCGGTAATAAGGTACGAGCAGTACTTC.